A selection of T cell receptor beta chains follows, all from one sample in a study of control samples from healthy donors and cancer patients. Method: immunoSEQ multiplex PCR; TCRdb's copy keeps in-frame clones and lacks some. This sample has roughly 34,000 clones, with about 88% found just once. The sample comprised PBMCs. The receptors derive from a woman in her 40s with lung cancer. Both conserved end residues are part of each CDR3. D genes are given only for firm matches. For some rows the clone size is stated as once, few or many, or as a class when expanded; others skip it.

clone_size cdr3_length d_call j_call v_call cdr3_aa cdr3_nt
NA 15 NA TRBJ2-2 TRBV14 CASSPLRGYTGELFF TGTGCCAGCAGCCCTTTAAGGGGCTACACCGGGGAGCTGTTTTTT
NA 15 TRBD2 TRBJ2-3 TRBV9 CASSVARGSTDTQYF TGTGCCAGCAGCGTAGCGCGGGGGAGCACAGATACGCAGTATTTT
NA 13 TRBD1 TRBJ2-7 TRBV12-3/TRBV12-4 CASRGTGWNEQYF TGTGCCAGCAGGGGGACAGGGTGGAACGAGCAGTACTTC
few 17 NA TRBJ1-2 TRBV24-1 CATSDLQDPSGPYGYTF TGTGCCACCAGTGATCTACAGGACCCGTCAGGACCCTATGGCTACACCTTC
NA 15 TRBD1 TRBJ1-5 TRBV6-6 CASSRSQGAYQPQHF TGTGCCAGCAGTCGATCACAGGGGGCCTATCAGCCCCAGCATTTT
once 13 NA TRBJ1-4 TRBV12-3/TRBV12-4 CASSQEMDEKLFF TGTGCCAGCAGTCAGGAAATGGATGAAAAACTGTTTTTT
NA 13 NA TRBJ2-2 TRBV6-4 CASSSGNTGELFF TGTGCCAGCAGTAGCGGGAACACCGGGGAGCTGTTTTTT
NA 14 NA TRBJ1-1 TRBV18 CASSPGAGSTEAFF TGTGCCAGCTCACCAGGGGCAGGGAGCACTGAAGCTTTCTTT
NA 18 TRBD1 TRBJ2-2 TRBV11-2 CASSLGGAGGMDTGELFF TGTGCCAGCAGCCTAGGAGGGGCAGGGGGCATGGACACCGGGGAGCTGTTTTTT
few 16 NA TRBJ1-6 TRBV5-1 CASSVDRRSYNSPLHF TGCGCCAGCAGCGTCGACAGGCGCTCCTATAATTCACCCCTCCACTTT
NA 11 TRBD2 TRBJ2-5 TRBV24-1 CATSGGGTQYF TGTGCCACCAGTGGGGGGGGGACCCAGTACTTC
NA 16 TRBD2 TRBJ2-2 TRBV2 CASSLAGAINTGELFF TGTGCCAGCAGTCTAGCGGGGGCCATAAACACCGGGGAGCTGTTTTTT
NA 12 NA TRBJ1-2 TRBV6-5 CASSSTNYGYTF TGTGCCAGCAGCAGCACGAACTATGGCTACACCTTC
NA 14 NA TRBJ1-4 TRBV5-4 CASSLEATNEKLFF TGTGCCAGCAGCTTGGAAGCAACTAATGAAAAACTGTTTTTT
few 13 NA TRBJ1-5 TRBV2 CASRETVNQPQHF TGTGCCAGCAGAGAGACAGTCAATCAGCCCCAGCATTTT
NA 13 NA TRBJ2-7 TRBV6-5 CASRYSGAYEQYF TGTGCCAGCAGATACAGTGGGGCCTACGAGCAGTACTTC